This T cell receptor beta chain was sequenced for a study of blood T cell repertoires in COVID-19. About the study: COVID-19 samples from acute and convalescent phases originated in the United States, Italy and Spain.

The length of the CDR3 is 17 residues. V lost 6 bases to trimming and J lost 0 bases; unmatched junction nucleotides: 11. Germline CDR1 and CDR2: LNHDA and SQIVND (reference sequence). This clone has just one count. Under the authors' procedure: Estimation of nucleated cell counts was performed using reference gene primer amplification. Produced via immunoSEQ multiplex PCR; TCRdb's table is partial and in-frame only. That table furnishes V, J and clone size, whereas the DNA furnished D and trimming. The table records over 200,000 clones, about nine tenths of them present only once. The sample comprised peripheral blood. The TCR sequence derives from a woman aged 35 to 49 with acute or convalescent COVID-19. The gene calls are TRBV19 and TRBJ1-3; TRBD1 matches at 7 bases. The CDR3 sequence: CASRRTGTVFSGNTIYF. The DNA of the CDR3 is TGTGCCAGTAGGAGGACGGGGACAGTTTTCTCTGGAAACACCATATATTTT.